The T cell receptor beta chain under discussion was sequenced for a study of breast tumors, draining lymph nodes, adjacent tissues. Whole-study findings and limits: Tumors had less TCR diversity than lymph nodes, more than nontumor tissue. Findings are consistent with lymph node origin and intratumoral expansion of most tumor T cells.

This clonotype showed up many times. Its antigen remains unidentified. The lymph nodes were axillary draining lymph nodes from breast cancer patients. After removal of 4 bases from V and 5 bases from J, the junction contained 9 bases not matched to a gene. The CDR3 runs 15 residues. TCRdb recomputed calls from the multiplex PCR reads with MiXCR, one row per CDR3 protein. The sample has approximately 280,000 distinct CDR3 sequences, more than 30% seen once. Sequencing used axillary lymph node tissue. V is TRBV12-3 or TRBV12-4 and J is TRBJ2-5, with 8 bases matching TRBD2. The origin of this receptor is a female donor with breast cancer. Some clones in this sample may be carry-over from other donors' samples. The CDR3 protein is CASSSSAGVLETQYF. In nucleotides, the CDR3 is TGTGCCAGCAGTTCCTCAGCGGGAGTGTTGGAGACCCAGTACTTC.